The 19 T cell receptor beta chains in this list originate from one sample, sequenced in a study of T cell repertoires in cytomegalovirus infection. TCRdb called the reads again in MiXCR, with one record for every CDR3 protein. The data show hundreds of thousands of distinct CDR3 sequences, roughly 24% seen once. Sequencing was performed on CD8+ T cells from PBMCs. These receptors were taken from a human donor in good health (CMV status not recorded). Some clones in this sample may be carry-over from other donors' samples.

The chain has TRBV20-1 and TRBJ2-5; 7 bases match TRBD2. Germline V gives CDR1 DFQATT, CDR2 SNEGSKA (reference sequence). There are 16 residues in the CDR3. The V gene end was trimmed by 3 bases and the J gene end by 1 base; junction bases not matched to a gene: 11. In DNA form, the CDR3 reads TGCAGTGCTAGCCCCTCAGTGGGACTACCCCAAGAGACCCAGTACTTC. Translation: CSASPSVGLPQETQYF.

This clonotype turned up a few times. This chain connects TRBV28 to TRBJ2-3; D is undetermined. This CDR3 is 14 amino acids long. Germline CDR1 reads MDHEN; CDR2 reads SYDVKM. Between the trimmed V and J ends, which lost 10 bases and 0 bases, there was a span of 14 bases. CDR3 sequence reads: CAMGAGSSTDTQYF. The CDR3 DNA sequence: TGTGCCATGGGCGCAGGATCTAGCACAGATACGCAGTATTTT.

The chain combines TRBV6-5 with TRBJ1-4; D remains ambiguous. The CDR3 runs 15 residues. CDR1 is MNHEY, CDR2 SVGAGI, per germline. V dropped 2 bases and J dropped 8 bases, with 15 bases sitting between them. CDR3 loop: CASSYEGVIGEKLFF. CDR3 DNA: TGTGCCAGCAGTTACGAAGGCGTAATTGGCGAAAAACTGTTTTTT.

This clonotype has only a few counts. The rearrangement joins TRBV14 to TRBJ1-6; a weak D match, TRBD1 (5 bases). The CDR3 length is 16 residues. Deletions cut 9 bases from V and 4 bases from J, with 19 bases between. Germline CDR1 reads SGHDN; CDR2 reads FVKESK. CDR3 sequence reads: CASARTGTRYNSPLHF. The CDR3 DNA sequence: TGTGCCAGTGCTAGAACGGGGACCCGTTATAATTCACCCCTCCACTTT.

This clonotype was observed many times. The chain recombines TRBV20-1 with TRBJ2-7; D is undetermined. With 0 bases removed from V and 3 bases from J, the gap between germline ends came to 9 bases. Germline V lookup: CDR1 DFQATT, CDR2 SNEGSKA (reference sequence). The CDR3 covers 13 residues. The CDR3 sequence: CSARDQSVYEQYV. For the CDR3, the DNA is TGCAGTGCTAGAGATCAATCAGTCTACGAGCAGTACGTC.

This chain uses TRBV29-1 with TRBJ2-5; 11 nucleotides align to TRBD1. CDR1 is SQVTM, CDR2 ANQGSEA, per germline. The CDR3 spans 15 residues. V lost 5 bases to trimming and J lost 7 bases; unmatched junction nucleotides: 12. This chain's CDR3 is CSVHQDRGLVGTQYF. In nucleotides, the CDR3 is TGCAGCGTTCATCAGGACAGGGGGCTTGTGGGGACCCAGTACTTC.

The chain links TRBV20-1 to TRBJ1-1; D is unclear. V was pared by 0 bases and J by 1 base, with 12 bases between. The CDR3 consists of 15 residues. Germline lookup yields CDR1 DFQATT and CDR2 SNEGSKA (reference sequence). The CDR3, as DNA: TGCAGTGCTAGAGATCCTGTTCTTGGGAACACTGAAGCTTTCTTT. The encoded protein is CSARDPVLGNTEAFF.

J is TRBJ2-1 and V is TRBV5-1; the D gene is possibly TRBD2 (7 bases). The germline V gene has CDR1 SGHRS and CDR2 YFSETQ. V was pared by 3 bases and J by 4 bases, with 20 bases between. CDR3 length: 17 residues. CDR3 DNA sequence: TGCGCCAGCAGCTCCCTTGGAGGGGGGGGGCTATACAATGAGCAGTTCTTC. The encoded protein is CASSSLGGGGLYNEQFF.

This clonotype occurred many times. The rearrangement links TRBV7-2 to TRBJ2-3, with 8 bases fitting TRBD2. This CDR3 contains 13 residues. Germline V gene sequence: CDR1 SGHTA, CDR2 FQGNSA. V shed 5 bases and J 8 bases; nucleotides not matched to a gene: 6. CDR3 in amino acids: CASSDKSGGTQYF. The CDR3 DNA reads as TGTGCCAGCAGCGATAAGAGCGGGGGTACGCAGTATTTT.

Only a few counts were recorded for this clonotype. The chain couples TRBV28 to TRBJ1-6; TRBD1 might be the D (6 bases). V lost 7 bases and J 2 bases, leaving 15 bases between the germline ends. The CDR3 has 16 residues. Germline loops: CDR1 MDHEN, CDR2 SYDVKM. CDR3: CASTLYRATYNSPLHF. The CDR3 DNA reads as TGTGCCAGCACCCTCTACAGGGCAACCTATAATTCACCCCTCCACTTT.

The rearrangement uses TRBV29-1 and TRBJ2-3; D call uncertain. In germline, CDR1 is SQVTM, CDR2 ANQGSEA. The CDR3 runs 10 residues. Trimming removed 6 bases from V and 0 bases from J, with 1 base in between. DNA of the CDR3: TGCAGCGTGAGCACAGATACGCAGTATTTT. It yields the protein CSVSTDTQYF.

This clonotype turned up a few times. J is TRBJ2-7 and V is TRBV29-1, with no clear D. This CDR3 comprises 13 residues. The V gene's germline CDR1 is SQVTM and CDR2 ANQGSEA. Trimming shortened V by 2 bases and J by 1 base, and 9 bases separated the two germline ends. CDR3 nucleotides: TGCAGCGTTGAAAACGACCAGTCCTACGAGCAGTACTTC. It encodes CSVENDQSYEQYF.

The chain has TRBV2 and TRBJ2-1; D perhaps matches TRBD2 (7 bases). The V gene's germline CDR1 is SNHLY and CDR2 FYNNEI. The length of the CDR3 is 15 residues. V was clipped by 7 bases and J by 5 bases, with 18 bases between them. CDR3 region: CASKASGGADNEQFF. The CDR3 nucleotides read TGTGCCAGCAAGGCGTCGGGGGGCGCGGACAATGAGCAGTTCTTC.

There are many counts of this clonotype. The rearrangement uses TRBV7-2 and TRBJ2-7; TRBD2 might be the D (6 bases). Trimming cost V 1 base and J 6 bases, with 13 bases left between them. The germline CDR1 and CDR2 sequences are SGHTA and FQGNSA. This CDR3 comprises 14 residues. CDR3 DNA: TGTGCCAGCAGCTTAGGATTGGGGGGTTTCGAGCAGTACGTC. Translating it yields CASSLGLGGFEQYV.

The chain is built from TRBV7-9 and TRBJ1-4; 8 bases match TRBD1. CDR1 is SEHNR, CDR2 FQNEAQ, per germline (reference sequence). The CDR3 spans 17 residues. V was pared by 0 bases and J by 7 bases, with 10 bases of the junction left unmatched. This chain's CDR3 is CASSLAYRQGNPEKLFF. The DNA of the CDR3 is TGTGCCAGCAGCTTAGCTTACAGACAGGGGAACCCTGAAAAACTGTTTTTT. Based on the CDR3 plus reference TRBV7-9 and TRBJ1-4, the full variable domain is DTGVSQNPRHKITKRGQNVTFRCDPISEHNRLYWYRQTLGQGPEFLTYFQNEAQLEKSRLLSDRFSAERPKGSFSTLEIQRTEQGDSAMYLCASSLAYRQGNPEKLFFGSGTQLSVL.

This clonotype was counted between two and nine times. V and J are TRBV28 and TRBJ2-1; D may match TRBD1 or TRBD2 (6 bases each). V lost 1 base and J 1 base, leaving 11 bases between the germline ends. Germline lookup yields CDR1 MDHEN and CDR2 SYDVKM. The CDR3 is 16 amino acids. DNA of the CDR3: TGTGCCAGCAGTTTATCGGGGGCTCCTTCCTACAATGAGCAGTTCTTC. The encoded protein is CASSLSGAPSYNEQFF.

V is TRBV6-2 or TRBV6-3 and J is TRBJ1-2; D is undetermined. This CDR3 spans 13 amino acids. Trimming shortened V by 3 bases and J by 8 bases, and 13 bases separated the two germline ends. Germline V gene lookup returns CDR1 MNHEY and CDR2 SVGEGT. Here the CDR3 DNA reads TGTGCCAGCAGTTATCGGACTAAGAGGGGCTACACCTTC. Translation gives CASSYRTKRGYTF.

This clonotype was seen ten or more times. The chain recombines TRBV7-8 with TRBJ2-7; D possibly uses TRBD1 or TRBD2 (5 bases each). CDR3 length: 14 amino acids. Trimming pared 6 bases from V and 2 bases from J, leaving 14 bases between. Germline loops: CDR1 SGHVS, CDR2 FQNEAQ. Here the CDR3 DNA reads TGTGCCAGCAGTTACTCGGGACCCACCTACGAGCAGTACGTC. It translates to CASSYSGPTYEQYV.

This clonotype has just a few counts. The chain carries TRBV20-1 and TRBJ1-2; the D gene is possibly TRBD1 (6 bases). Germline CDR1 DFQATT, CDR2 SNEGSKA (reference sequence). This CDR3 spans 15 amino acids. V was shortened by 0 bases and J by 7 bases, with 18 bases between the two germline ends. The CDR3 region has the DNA TGCAGTGCTAGAGATAGTAGCCGGGGGGCTGGTGGCTACACCTTC. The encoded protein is CSARDSSRGAGGYTF.